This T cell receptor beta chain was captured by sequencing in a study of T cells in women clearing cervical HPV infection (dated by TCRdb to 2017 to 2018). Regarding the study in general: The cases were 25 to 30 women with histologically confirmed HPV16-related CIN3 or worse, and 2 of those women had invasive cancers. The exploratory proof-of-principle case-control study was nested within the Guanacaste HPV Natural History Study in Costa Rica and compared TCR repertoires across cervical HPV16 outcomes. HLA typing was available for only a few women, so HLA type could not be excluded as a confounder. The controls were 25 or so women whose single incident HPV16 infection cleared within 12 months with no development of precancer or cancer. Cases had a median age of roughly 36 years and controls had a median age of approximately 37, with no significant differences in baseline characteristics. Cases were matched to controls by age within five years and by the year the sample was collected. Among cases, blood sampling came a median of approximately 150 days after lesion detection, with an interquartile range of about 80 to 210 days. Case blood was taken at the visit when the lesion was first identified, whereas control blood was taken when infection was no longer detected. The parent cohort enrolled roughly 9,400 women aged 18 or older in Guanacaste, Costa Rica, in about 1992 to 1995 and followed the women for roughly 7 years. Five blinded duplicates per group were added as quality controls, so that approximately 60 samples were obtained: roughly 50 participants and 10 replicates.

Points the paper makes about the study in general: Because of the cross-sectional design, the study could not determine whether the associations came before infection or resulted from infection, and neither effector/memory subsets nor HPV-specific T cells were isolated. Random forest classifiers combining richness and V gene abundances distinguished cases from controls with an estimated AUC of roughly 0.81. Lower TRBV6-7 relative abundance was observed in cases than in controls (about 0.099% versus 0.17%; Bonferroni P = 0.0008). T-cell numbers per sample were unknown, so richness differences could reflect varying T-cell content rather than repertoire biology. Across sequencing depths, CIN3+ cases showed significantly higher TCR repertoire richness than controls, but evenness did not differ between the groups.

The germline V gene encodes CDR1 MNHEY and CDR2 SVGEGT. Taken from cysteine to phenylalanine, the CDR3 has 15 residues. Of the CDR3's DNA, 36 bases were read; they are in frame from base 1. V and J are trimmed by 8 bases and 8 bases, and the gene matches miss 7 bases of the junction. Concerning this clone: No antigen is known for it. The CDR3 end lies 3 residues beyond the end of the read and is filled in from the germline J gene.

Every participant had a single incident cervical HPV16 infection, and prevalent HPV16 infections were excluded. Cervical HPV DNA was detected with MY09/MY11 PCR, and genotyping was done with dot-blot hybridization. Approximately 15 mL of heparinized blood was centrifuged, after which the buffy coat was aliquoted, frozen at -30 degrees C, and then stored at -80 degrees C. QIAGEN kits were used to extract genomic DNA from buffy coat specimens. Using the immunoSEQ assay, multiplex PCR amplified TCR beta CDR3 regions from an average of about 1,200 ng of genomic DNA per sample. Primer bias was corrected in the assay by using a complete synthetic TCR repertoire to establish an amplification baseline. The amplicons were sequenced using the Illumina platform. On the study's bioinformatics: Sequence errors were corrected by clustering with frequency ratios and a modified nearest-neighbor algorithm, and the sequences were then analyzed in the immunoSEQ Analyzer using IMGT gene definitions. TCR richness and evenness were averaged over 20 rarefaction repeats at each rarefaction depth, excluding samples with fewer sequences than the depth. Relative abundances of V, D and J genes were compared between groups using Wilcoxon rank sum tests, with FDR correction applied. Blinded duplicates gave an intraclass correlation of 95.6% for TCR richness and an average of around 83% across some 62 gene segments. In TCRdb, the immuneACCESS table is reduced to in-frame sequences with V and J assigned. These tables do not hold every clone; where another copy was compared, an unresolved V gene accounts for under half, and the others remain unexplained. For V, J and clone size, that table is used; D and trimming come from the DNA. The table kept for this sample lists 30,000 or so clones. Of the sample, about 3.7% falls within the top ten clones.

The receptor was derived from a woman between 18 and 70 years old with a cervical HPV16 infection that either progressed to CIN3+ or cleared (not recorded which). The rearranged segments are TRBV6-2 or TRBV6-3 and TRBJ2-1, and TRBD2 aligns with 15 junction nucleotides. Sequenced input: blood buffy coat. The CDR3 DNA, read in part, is TGTGCCAGCTGCCCCGGGACTAGCGGGAGGTATGAG. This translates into CASCPGTSGRYE. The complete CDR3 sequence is CASCPGTSGRYEQFF.